The TCR beta chain described here comes from a study of blood T cell repertoires in COVID-19. The assay was immunoSEQ multiplex PCR, and TCRdb's table has in-frame clones only and misses some. The data show about 46,000 clones, approximately 86% seen once. The germline V gene encodes CDR1 MNHEY and CDR2 SVGEGT. This CDR3 is 15 amino acids long. V was pared by 6 bases and J by 6 bases, with 17 bases between. The sequenced material came from PBMCs or T cells enriched from blood (not recorded which). The chain carries TRBV6-2 or TRBV6-3 and TRBJ2-2; D is perhaps TRBD2 (6 bases). This sequence originates from a woman aged 45-59 years who had recovered from COVID-19. As DNA, the CDR3 is TGTGCCAGCAGCCCTGGCGGGGTTCGGGCCGGGGAGCTGTTTTTT. Its translation: CASSPGGVRAGELFF.